The 2 T cell receptor beta chains reported below all come from one sample, sequenced in a study of cytomegalovirus exposure and HLA in healthy donors. The PCR was carried out with 60 Vbeta primers and 13 Jbeta primers. Some clones are missing from TCRdb's copy, which holds only in-frame ones; the method was immunoSEQ multiplex PCR. The sample lists about 160,000 clones, roughly four fifths occurring once. Sequencing was carried out using PBMCs. The source is a female donor in good health and CMV-seronegative.

This chain links TRBV28 with TRBJ2-7; D not certain. Germline CDR1 is MDHEN and CDR2 is SYDVKM. V was cut by 3 bases and J by 7 bases, with 4 bases left in between. This CDR3 contains 10 residues. CDR3 in DNA: TGTGCCAGCAGTTTGAGGGAGCAGTACTTC. Translation gives CASSLREQYF. Drawing the rest from reference TRBV28 and TRBJ2-7, the complete variable domain is DVKVTQSSRYLVKRTGEKVFLECVQDMDHENMFWYRQDPGLGLRLIYFSYDVKMKEKGDIPEGYSVSREKKERFSLILESASTNQTSMYLCASSLREQYFGPGTRLTVT.

This clone was counted a few times. V is TRBV27 and J is TRBJ2-3; 7 bases are shared with TRBD2. With 5 bases clipped from V and 5 bases from J, the junction kept 7 bases outside the gene matches. Germline-derived CDR1 and CDR2 are MNHEY and SMNVEV (reference sequence). There are 14 residues in the CDR3. CDR3 loop: CASSLISGGDTQYF. In DNA form, the CDR3 reads TGTGCCAGCAGTCTAATCTCGGGGGGAGATACGCAGTATTTT.